The present TCR beta chain was sequenced within a study of T-cell reconstitution after alpha-beta-depleted transplantation in children (dated by TCRdb to about 2016). General notes on the study: Using TCR repertoire profiling, the study quantitatively followed how T-cell immune reconstitution unfolded in children after TCRalphabeta/CD19-depleted allogeneic hematopoietic cell transplantation. Beyond this particular receptor, the publication reports: Apparently early alphabetaT-cell count recovery about two months after transplant reportedly relied on only several hundred rapidly expanded clones derived from non-depleted graft cells. Over subsequent months, a decline in hyperexpanded clone frequencies was noted, and after one year, T-cell counts and TCRbeta diversity were mostly ascribed to newly produced T cells. In some patients, the high TCRbeta diversity seen at day 60 was put down to recipient T cells and intrathymic progenitors that had survived conditioning.

Library creation used PCR. Sequencing used an Illumina HiSeq 2500. To normalize quantification of the TCRbeta repertoire, the TCR libraries were built with molecular barcoding that relied on unique molecular identifiers. TCRdb reanalyzed the raw reads on its own, using fastp at Q25 for trimming and MiXCR for clone calling, and kept in-frame beta chains. Rows with a matching CDR3 protein are joined into one entry that keeps the most common DNA and genes. The sample data list fewer than 750,000 distinct CDR3 sequences, and 25% to 30% of these were observed just once. Under 45% of the sample rests with the top ten. The treatment or condition label of this sample denotes: allogeneic hematopoietic cell transplantation with graft depleted of TCRalphabeta T cells and CD19 B cells. TCRalphabeta/CD19-depleted allogeneic hematopoietic cell grafts were given to the transplant recipients, all of whom were children.

Turning to this clonotype: Its antigen is unknown. The sample holds no much larger clone one base away, and base qualities are not on file.

This TCR derives from a boy under three years old with Wiskott-Aldrich syndrome, due to receive a stem cell transplant. The sample in question was PBMCs, obtained before TCRalphabeta/CD19-depleted stem cell transplant.

The DNA sequence is TGCGCCAGCAGGGGACAGTTTACTCCGGGCACTGAAGCTTTCTTT. Translation gives CASRGQFTPGTEAFF. In this chain, TRBV5-1 is recombined with TRBJ1-1, and 7 bases in between align with TRBD1. The germline V gene yields SGHRS for CDR1 and YFSETQ for CDR2. The CDR3 covers 15 residues, taking in both the cysteine and the phenylalanine. Only CDR3 DNA is held: 45 bases, read in frame from base 1. Compared with germline, V lacks 5 bases and J lacks 4 bases; bases without a gene match: 11.